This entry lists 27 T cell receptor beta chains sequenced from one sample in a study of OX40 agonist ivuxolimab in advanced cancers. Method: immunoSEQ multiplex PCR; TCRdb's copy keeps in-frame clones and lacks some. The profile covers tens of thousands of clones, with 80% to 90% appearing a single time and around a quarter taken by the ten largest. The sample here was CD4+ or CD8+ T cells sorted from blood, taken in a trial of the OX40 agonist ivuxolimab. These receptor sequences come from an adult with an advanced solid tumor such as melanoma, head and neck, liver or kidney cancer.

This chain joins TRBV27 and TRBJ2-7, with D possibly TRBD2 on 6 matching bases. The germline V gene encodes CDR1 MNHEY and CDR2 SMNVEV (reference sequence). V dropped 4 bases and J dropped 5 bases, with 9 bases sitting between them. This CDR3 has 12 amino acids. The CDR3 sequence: CASSWRGNEQYF. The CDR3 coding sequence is TGTGCCAGCAGTTGGAGGGGTAACGAGCAGTACTTC.

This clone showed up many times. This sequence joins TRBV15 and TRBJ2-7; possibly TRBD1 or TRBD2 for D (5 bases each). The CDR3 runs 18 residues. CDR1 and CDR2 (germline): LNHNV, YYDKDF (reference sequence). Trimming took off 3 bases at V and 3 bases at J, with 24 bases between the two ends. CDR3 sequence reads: CATSSPHTIEGLGYEQYF. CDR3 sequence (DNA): TGTGCCACCAGCAGTCCCCATACGATTGAGGGGCTGGGCTACGAGCAGTACTTC.

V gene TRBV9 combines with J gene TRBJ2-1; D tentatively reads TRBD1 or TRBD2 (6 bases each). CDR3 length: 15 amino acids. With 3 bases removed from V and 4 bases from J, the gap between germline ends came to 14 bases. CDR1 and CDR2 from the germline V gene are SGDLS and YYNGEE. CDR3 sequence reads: CASSEGGLNYNEQFF. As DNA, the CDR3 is TGTGCCAGCAGCGAGGGGGGCCTTAATTACAATGAGCAGTTCTTC. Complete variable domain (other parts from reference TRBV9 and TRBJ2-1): DSGVTQTPKHLITATGQRVTLRCSPRSGDLSVYWYQQSLDQGLQFLIQYYNGEERAKGNILERFSAQQFPDLHSELNLSSLELGDSALYFCASSEGGLNYNEQFFGPGTRLTVL.

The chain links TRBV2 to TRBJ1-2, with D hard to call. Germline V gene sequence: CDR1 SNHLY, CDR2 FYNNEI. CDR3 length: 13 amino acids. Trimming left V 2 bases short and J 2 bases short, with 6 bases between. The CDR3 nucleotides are TGTGCCAGCAGTGAATGGAAGAACTATGGCTACACCTTC. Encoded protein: CASSEWKNYGYTF.

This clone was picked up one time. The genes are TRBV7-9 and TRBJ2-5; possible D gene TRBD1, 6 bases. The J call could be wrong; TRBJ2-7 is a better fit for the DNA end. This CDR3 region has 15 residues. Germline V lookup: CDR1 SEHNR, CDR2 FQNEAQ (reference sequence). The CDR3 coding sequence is TGTGCCAGCAGCGCAGGGTGGGGGCAGATCTACGAGCAGTACTTC. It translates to CASSAGWGQIYEQYF.

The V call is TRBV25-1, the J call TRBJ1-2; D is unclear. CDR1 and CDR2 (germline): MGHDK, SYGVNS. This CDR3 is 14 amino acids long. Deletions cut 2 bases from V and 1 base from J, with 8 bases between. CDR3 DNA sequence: TGTGCCAGCAGTGAACGGGGAAATAACTATGGCTACACCTTC. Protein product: CASSERGNNYGYTF.

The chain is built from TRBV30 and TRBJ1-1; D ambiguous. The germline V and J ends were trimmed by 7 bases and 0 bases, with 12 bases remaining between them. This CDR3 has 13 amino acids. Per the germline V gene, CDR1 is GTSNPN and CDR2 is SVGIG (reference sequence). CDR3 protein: CASIGVMNTEAFF. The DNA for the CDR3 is TGTGCCTCAATTGGCGTCATGAACACTGAAGCTTTCTTT.

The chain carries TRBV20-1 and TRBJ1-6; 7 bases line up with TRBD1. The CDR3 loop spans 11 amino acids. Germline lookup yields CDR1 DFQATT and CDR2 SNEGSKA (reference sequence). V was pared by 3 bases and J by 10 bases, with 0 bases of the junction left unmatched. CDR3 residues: CSASRGSPLHF. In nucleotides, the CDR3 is TGCAGTGCTAGCAGGGGGTCACCCCTCCACTTT.

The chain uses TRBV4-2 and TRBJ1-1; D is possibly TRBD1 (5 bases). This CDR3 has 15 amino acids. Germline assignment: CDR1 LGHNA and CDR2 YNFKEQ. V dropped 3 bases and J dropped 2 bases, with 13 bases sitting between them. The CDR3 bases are TGTGCCAGCAGCCAGCACGGGGGGGGAAACACTGAAGCTTTCTTT. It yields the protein CASSQHGGGNTEAFF.

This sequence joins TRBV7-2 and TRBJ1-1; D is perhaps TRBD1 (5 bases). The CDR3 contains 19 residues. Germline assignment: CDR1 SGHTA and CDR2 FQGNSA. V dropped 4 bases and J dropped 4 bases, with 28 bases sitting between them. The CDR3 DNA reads TGTGCCAGCAGCTCCCGGAGGGGCTCGGCCCTTCAGGGTATCACTGAAGCTTTCTTT. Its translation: CASSSRRGSALQGITEAFF.

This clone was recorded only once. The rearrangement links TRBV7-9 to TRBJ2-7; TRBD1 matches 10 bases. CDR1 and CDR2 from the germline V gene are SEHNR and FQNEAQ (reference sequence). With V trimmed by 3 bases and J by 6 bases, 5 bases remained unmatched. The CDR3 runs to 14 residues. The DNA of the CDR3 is TGTGCCAGCAGCTTTACCGGGACAGGGGTCGAGCAGTACTTC. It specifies CASSFTGTGVEQYF.

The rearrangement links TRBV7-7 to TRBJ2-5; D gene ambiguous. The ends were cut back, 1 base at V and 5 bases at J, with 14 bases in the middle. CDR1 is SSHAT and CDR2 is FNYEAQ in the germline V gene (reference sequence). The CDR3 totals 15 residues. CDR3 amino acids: CASSLVVGAPETQYF. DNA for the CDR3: TGTGCCAGCAGCTTAGTAGTAGGAGCCCCGGAGACCCAGTACTTC.

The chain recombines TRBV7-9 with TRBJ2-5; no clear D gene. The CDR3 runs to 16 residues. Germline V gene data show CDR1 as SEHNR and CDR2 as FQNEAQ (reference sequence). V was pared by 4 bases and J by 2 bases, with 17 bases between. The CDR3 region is CASSSASSRPQETQYF. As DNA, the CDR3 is TGTGCCAGCAGCTCCGCCTCCTCGCGGCCACAAGAGACCCAGTACTTC.

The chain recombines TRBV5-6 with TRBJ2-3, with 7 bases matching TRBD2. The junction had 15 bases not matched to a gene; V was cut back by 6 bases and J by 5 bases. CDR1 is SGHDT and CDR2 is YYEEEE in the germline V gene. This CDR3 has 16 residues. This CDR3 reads CASTLQYGREQDTQYF. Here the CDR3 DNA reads TGTGCCAGCACCCTGCAATATGGGAGGGAGCAAGATACGCAGTATTTT.

The CDR3 here is CASSVVAGDYEQYF. In nucleotides, the CDR3 is TGTGCCAGCAGCGTAGTAGCGGGGGACTACGAGCAGTACTTC. The rearrangement joins TRBV9 to TRBJ2-5; 9 nucleotides line up with TRBD2. The end of the DNA is better explained by TRBJ2-7, so the J call may be wrong. This CDR3 has 14 residues. Germline V gene data show CDR1 as SGDLS and CDR2 as YYNGEE.

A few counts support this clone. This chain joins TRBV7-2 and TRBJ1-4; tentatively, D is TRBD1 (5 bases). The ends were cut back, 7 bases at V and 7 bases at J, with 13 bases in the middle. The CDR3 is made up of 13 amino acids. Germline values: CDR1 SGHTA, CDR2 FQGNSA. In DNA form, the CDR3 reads TGTGCCAGCACCCTAGGGGTTGGTGAAAAACTGTTTTTT. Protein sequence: CASTLGVGEKLFF.

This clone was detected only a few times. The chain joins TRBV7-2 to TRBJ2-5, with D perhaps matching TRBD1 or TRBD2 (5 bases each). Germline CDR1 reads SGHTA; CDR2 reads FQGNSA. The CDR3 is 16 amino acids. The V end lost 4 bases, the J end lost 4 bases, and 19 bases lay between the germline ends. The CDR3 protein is CASSSRAGRVGETQYF. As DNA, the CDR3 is TGTGCCAGCAGCTCCAGGGCGGGCCGGGTTGGAGAGACCCAGTACTTC.

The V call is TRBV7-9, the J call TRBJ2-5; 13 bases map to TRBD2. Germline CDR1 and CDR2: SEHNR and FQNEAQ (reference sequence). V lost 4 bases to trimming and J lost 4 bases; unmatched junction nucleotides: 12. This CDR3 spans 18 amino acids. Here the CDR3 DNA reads TGTGCCAGCAGCTCCGGCGACGGACTAGCGGGAGAGGGAGAGACCCAGTACTTC. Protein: CASSSGDGLAGEGETQYF.

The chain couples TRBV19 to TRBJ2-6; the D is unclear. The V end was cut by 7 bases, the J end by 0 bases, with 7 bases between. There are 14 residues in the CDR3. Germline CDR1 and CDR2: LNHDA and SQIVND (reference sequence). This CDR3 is CASTPSSGANVLTF. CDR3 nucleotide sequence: TGTGCCAGTACCCCTAGCTCTGGGGCCAACGTCCTGACTTTC.

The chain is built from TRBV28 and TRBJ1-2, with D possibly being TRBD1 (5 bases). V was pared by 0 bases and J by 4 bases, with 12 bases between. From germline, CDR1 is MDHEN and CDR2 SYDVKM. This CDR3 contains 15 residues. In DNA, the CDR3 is TGTGCCAGCAGTTTATGGGTTTCTGACAGCTATGGCTACACCTTC. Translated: CASSLWVSDSYGYTF.

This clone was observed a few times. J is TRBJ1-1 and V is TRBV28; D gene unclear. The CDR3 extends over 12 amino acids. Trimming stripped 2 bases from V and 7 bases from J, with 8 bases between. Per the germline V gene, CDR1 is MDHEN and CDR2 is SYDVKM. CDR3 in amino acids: CASSLGVSEAFF. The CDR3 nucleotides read TGTGCCAGCAGTTTAGGGGTGAGTGAAGCTTTCTTT.

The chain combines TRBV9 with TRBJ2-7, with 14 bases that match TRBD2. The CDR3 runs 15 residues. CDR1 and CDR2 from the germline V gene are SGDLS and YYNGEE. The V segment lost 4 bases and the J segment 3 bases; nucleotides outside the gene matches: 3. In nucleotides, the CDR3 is TGTGCCAGCAGCCCCGGACTAGCGGGAGGCTACGAGCAGTACTTC. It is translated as CASSPGLAGGYEQYF.

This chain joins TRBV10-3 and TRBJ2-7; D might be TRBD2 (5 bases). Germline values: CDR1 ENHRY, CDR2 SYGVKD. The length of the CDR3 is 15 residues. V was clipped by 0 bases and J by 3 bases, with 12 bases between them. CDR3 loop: CAISESVEAFYEQYF. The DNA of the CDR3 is TGTGCCATCAGTGAGTCGGTGGAGGCCTTCTACGAGCAGTACTTC.

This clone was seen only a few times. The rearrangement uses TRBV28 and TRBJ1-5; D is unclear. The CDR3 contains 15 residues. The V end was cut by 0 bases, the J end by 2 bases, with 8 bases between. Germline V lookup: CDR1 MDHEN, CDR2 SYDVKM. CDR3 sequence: CASSLWGQGNQPQHF. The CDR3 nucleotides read TGTGCCAGCAGTTTATGGGGTCAGGGCAATCAGCCCCAGCATTTT.

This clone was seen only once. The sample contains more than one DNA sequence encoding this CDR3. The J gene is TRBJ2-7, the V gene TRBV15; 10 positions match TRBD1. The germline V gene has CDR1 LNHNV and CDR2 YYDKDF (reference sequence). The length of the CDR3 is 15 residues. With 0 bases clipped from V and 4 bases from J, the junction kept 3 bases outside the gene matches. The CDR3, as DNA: TGTGCCACCAGCAGAGAGGGACAGGGGATATACGAGCAGTACTTC. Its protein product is CATSREGQGIYEQYF.

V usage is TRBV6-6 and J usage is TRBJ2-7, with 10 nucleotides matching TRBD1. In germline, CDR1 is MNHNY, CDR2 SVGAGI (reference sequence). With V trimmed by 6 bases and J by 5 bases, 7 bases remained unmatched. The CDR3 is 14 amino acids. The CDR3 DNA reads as TGTGCCAGCAGGATAGACAGGGGGCCGAACGAGCAGTACTTC. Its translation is CASRIDRGPNEQYF.

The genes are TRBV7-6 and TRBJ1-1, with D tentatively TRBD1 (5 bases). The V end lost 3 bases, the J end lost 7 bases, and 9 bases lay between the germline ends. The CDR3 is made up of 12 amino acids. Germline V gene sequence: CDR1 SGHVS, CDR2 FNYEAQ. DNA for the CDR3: TGTGCCAGCAGCTTTGGGGCAGGTGAAGCTTTCTTT. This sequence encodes CASSFGAGEAFF.